This T cell receptor (beta chain) stems from a study of blood T cell repertoires in COVID-19. Study at large: Spain, Italy and the United States supplied samples that represented acute and convalescent COVID-19. The analysed material was cDNA or gDNA that came from T cells, B-cell-depleted T cells, or PBMCs.

The CDR3 length is 13 residues. The V end lost 6 bases, the J end lost 2 bases, and 9 bases lay between the germline ends. Germline V lookup: CDR1 MNHEY, CDR2 SVGAGI. Only in-frame clones appear in the TCRdb table, and some are missing; sequencing was by immunoSEQ multiplex PCR. The table has around 320,000 clones, nearly 90% seen once. The Seattle patients joined while their infection was active and were tracked longitudinally afterward. The source material was peripheral blood. The gene calls are TRBV6-5 and TRBJ2-3; D perhaps matches TRBD2 (6 bases). This TCR was sampled from a woman aged 30 to 39 with COVID-19, enrolled during active disease. The CDR3 is CASRRDVTDTQYF. DNA for the CDR3: TGTGCCAGCAGGCGGGACGTCACAGATACGCAGTATTTT.